This T cell receptor beta chain was sequenced for a study of blood T cell repertoires in COVID-19. Whole-study context: Samples came from the United States, Italy and Spain, spanning acute and convalescent COVID-19. T cells, B-cell-depleted T cells, or PBMCs supplied cDNA or gDNA.

The protocol was immunoSEQ multiplex PCR, while the TCRdb copy is restricted to in-frame clones and leaves out a portion. This sample has more than 140,000 clones; approximately 82% occur once, and the top ten carry around 6.7%. Trimming pared 6 bases from V and 6 bases from J, leaving 13 bases between. Germline-derived CDR1 and CDR2 are LNHNV and YYDKDF (reference sequence). There are 13 residues in the CDR3. The receptor's source is a woman in her forties or fifties in a cohort sampled during active or convalescent COVID-19. J is TRBJ2-3 and V is TRBV15; D is unclear. The sequencing input was peripheral blood. In DNA form, the CDR3 reads TGTGCCACCAGAAAAGAGAGCGTGGATACGCAGTATTTT. Translated: CATRKESVDTQYF.